Below are 2 T cell receptor beta chains sequenced from a single sample in a study of T-cell memory formation after mild COVID-19. Via MiXCR, TCRdb re-called the 5' RACE reads, giving one row per CDR3 protein. This sample has about 470,000 distinct CDR3 sequences, with approximately 18% found just once. Sequencing was performed on PBMCs or a T cell subset sorted from them (not recorded which). The receptor source for this set is an adult woman who had mild COVID-19 (a few samples of this study predate the infection). Cell type and time point are not known.

In this sample, this clonotype turned up a few times. CDR3 loop: CATLVDIRTEAFF. The CDR3 nucleotides are TGTGCCACCTTAGTAGACATCCGCACTGAAGCTTTCTTT. V is TRBV12-3 or TRBV12-4 and J is TRBJ1-1; unclear D gene. The CDR3 contains 13 residues. With 10 bases removed from V and 4 bases from J, the gap between germline ends came to 16 bases.

This clonotype was picked up many times. Written as DNA, the CDR3 is TGTGCCACTACCACCACCCTGGGACTCCATGAGCAGTTCTTC. This encodes CATTTTLGLHEQFF. The V and J genes are TRBV15 and TRBJ2-1; tentatively, D is TRBD2 (6 bases). Trimming left V 9 bases short and J 8 bases short, with 20 bases between. The CDR3 has 14 amino acids. Germline V lookup: CDR1 LNHNV, CDR2 YYDKDF (reference sequence).